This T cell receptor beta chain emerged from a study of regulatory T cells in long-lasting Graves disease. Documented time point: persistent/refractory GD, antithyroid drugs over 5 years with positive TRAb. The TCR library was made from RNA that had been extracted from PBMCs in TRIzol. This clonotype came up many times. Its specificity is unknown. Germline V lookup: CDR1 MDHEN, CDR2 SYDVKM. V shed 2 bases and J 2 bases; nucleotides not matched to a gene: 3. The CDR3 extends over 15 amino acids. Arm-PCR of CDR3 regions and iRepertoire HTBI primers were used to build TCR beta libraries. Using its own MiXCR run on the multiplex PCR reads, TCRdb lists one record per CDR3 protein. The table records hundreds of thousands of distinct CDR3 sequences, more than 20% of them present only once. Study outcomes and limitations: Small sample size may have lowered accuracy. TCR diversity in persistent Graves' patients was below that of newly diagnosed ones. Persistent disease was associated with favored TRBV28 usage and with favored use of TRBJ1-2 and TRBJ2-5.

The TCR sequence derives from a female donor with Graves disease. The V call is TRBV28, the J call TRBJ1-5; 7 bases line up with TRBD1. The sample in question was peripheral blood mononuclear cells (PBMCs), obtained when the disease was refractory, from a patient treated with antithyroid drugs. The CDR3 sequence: CASSLRQGGNQPQHF. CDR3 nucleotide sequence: TGTGCCAGCAGTTTAAGACAGGGAGGCAATCAGCCCCAGCATTTT.